The 8 T cell receptor beta chains given below trace back to one sample, sequenced in a study of beta chain features in type 1 diabetes. The sequenced template was cDNA made from the entire isolated RNA. Libraries were prepared by immunoSEQ multiplex PCR; TCRdb keeps only in-frame clonotypes and omits some of them. The data show fewer than 350,000 clones, roughly 8% seen once. The specimen sequenced was central memory CD4+ T cells from blood. These receptor sequences come from a woman in her late teens or twenties in good health.

The chain combines TRBV1 with TRBJ1-2. TRBV1 is a documented pseudogene. The CDR3 runs to 13 residues. The chain's CDR3 is CTSSHKGGYGYTF. In DNA form, the CDR3 reads TGCACCAGCAGCCATAAGGGAGGGTATGGCTACACCTTC.

This clone was picked up many times. V is TRBV4-3 and J is TRBJ2-1; 7 positions match TRBD1. The germline V gene encodes CDR1 LGHNA and CDR2 YSLEER. The CDR3 runs 14 residues. The junction had 7 bases not matched to a gene; V was cut back by 5 bases and J by 6 bases. The CDR3 region has the DNA TGCGCCAGCAGCGACCAACACAGGGGCAATGAGCAGTTCTTC. Its protein product is CASSDQHRGNEQFF.

Note on this clone: The sample has other DNA sequences that encode this CDR3 too. The chain couples TRBV28 to TRBJ1-5; D is uncertain. Trimming shortened V by 2 bases and J by 7 bases, and 6 bases separated the two germline ends. Germline CDR1 is MDHEN and CDR2 is SYDVKM. The CDR3 is 12 residues long. CDR3: CASSLSHQPQHF. DNA for the CDR3: TGTGCCAGCAGTTTAAGTCACCAGCCCCAGCATTTT. The full variable domain, its missing parts supplied by reference TRBV28 and TRBJ1-5, is DVKVTQSSRYLVKRTGEKVFLECVQDMDHENMFWYRQDPGLGLRLIYFSYDVKMKEKGDIPEGYSVSREKKERFSLILESASTNQTSMYLCASSLSHQPQHFGDGTRLSIL.

CDR3 DNA: TGTGCCAGCAGCGTAACTGGGACCGAAGAGACCCAGTACTTC. It is translated as CASSVTGTEETQYF. The chain couples TRBV9 to TRBJ2-5; TRBD1 or TRBD2 may be the D gene (5 bases each). V dropped 1 base and J dropped 3 bases, with 10 bases sitting between them. The length of the CDR3 is 14 residues. In germline, CDR1 is SGDLS, CDR2 YYNGEE.

The sample holds a few counts of this clone. The same CDR3 can be traced to other DNA sequences in this sample. This rearrangement joins TRBV29-1 to TRBJ1-5, with D possibly being TRBD1 (6 bases). Germline assignment: CDR1 SQVTM and CDR2 ANQGSEA. V dropped 6 bases and J dropped 4 bases, with 10 bases sitting between them. This CDR3 has 12 residues. CDR3 in amino acids: CSVATGNQPQHF. The CDR3 DNA sequence: TGCAGCGTGGCGACAGGTAATCAGCCCCAGCATTTT.

The genes are TRBV29-1 and TRBJ2-5; the match to TRBD1 covers 11 bases. The V gene's germline CDR1 is SQVTM and CDR2 ANQGSEA. This CDR3 contains 16 residues. V shed 8 bases, J shed 4 bases, and the junction held 15 bases outside the gene matches. CDR3 nucleotide sequence: TGCAGCTACTCCCCTTGGGACAGGGGGAATGGAGAGACCCAGTACTTC. This encodes CSYSPWDRGNGETQYF.

The gene calls are TRBV27 and TRBJ1-1; no clear D. CDR1 MNHEY and CDR2 SMNVEV come from the germline V gene (reference sequence). This CDR3 has 14 residues. V dropped 7 bases and J dropped 2 bases, with 14 bases sitting between them. The CDR3: CASISSLRNTEAFF. The CDR3 nucleotides read TGTGCCAGCATATCTAGTTTGCGTAACACTGAAGCTTTCTTT.

This clone turned up a few times. The chain employs TRBV6-1 and TRBJ2-7; D is unclear. CDR1 MNHNS and CDR2 SASEGT come from the germline V gene. The CDR3 has 12 residues. V lost 3 bases and J 3 bases, leaving 6 bases between the germline ends. CDR3 DNA: TGTGCCAGCAGTGATAACGTCTACGAGCAGTACGTC. Protein sequence: CASSDNVYEQYV.